Sequencing of this TCR beta chain was carried out in a study of a mutant IDH1 vaccine in newly diagnosed glioma. At the level of the study: Treated patients had a mean age of around 40 years and a roughly 60% male, around 38% female split. Every participant had undergone radiotherapy, temozolomide, or both before, and most underwent both.

Germline V lookup: CDR1 GTSNPN, CDR2 SVGIG (reference sequence). The CDR3 runs 15 residues. The junction had 11 bases not matched to a gene; V was cut back by 4 bases and J by 5 bases. TCRdb's copy holds only in-frame clones and misses some; the assay was immunoSEQ multiplex PCR. Among some 90,000 clones listed, around 79% were seen once. A remark on this clone: Its cognate antigen is unknown.

The time point denotes: baseline, week 1 (first vaccination visit). The treatment is: pre-vaccination baseline after standard-of-care therapy. Findings of the study overall: Pseudoprogression apparently lacked any relation to changes in top peripheral T cell clonotypes. Immune responses induced by the vaccine were seen in 93.3% of patients, spanning multiple MHC alleles.

The receptor comes from a man between 40 and 49 years old with glioma. Some clones in this sample may be carry-over from other donors' samples. Sequenced here: PBMCs, sampled from a glioma patient treated with radiotherapy, temozolomide or both. This rearrangement joins TRBV30 to TRBJ2-5, with TRBD2 identical over 9 bases. CDR3 coding DNA: TGTGCCTGGATGCGGGGGGGCCATAGTTTGGAGACCCAGTACTTC. Its protein product is CAWMRGGHSLETQYF.